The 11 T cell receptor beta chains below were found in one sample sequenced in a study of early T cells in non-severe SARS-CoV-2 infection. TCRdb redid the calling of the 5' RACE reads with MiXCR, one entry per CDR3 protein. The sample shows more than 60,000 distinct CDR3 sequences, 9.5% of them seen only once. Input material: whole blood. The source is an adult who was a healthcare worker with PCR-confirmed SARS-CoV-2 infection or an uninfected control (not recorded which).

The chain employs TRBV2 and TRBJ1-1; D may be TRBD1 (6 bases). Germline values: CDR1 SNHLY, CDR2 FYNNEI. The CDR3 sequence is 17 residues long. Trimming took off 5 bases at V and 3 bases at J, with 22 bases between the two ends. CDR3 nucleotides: TGTGCCAGCAGTTATTGGCGGTCAGGGGTATTGTACACTGAAGCTTTCTTT. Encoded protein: CASSYWRSGVLYTEAFF.

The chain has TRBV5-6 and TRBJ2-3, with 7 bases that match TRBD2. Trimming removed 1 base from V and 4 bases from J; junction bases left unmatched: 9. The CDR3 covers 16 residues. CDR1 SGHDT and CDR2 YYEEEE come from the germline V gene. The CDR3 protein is CASSLSIAGESDTQYF. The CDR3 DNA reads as TGTGCCAGCAGCTTGAGTATTGCGGGGGAGTCAGATACGCAGTATTTT.

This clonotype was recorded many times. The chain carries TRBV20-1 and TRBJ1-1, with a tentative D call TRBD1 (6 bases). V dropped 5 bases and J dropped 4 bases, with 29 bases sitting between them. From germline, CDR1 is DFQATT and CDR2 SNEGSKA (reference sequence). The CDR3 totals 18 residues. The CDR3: CSALPLSGGGVSSTEAFF. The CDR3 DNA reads TGCAGTGCTTTACCCTTGTCCGGAGGGGGAGTTTCTAGCACTGAAGCTTTCTTT.

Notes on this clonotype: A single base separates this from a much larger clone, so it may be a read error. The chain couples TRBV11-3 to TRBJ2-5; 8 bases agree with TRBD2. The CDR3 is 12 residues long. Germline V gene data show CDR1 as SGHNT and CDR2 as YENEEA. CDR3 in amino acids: CVSRGLDETQYF. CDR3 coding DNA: TGTGTCAGCAGGGGACTAGATGAGACCCAGTACTTC.

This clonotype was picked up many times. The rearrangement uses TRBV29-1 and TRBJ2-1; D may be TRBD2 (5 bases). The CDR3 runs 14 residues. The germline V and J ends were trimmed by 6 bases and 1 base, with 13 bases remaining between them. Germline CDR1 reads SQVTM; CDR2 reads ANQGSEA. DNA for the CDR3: TGCAGCGTAGTCGCTAGCTCGTCCTACAATGAGCAGTTCTTC. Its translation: CSVVASSSYNEQFF.

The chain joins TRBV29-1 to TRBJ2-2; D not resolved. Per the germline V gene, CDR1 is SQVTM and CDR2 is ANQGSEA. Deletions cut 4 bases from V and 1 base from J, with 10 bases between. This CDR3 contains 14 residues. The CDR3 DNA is TGCAGCGTTGCCAAGGCCAAGAACACCGGGGAGCTGTTTTTT. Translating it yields CSVAKAKNTGELFF.

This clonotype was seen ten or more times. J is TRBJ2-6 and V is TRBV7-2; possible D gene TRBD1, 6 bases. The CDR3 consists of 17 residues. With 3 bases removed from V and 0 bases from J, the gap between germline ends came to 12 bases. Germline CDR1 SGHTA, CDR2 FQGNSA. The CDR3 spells CASSLDSLSSGANVLTF. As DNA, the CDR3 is TGTGCCAGCAGCTTGGACAGCTTGAGCTCTGGGGCCAACGTCCTGACTTTC.

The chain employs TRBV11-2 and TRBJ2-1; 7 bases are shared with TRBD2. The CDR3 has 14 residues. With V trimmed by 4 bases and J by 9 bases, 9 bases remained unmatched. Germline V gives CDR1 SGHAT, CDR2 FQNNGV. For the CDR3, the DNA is TGTGCCAGCAGCTCCCCCACTAGCGTTGGTGAGCAGTTCTTC. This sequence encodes CASSSPTSVGEQFF.

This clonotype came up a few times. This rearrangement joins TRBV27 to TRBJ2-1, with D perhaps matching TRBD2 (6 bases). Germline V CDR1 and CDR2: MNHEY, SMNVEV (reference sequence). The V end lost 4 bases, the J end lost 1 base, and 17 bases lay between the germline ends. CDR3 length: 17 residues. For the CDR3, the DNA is TGTGCCAGCAGTTCTAGCCCCGGCGGGGCTTCCTACAATGAGCAGTTCTTC. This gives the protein CASSSSPGGASYNEQFF.

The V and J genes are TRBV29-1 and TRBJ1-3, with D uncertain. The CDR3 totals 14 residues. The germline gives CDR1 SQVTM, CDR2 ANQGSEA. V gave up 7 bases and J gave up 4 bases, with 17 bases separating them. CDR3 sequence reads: CSALSPDLGNTIYF. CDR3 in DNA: TGCAGCGCCTTGTCTCCGGACCTAGGAAACACCATATATTTT.

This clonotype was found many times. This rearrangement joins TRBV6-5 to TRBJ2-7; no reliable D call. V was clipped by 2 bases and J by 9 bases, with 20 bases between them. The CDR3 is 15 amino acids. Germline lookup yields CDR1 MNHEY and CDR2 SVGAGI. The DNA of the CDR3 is TGTGCCAGCAGTTACGACCTGACACCTCCTACGAGGCAGTACTTC. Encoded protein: CASSYDLTPPTRQYF.